A selection of T cell receptor beta chains follows, all from one sample in a study of T cells in narcolepsy. Libraries were prepared by immunoSEQ multiplex PCR; TCRdb keeps only in-frame clonotypes and omits some of them. The sample includes tens of thousands of clones, about 87% of them seen just once. Sequenced material: CD45RA- memory CD4+ T cells from PBMCs. The receptors come from a human donor with narcolepsy. Each CDR3 is given with its conserved first and last residue. Each record gives: J gene, clone size, D gene, V gene, CDR3 protein, CDR3 DNA. The D gene is left open where the match is weak. Clone size is shown for a subset of rows, as once, few, many or a class of expanded clone.

TRBJ2-1 - TRBD1 TRBV2 CASRTDRGLYNEQFF TGTGCCAGCAGGACGGACAGGGGATTATACAATGAGCAGTTCTTC
TRBJ2-7 - - TRBV9 CASSLTGAWGYEQYF TGTGCCAGCAGTCTTACCGGGGCCTGGGGTTACGAGCAGTACTTC
TRBJ1-2 - - TRBV28 CASSLSGGIGNYGYTF TGTGCCAGCAGTTTATCCGGGGGGATTGGTAACTATGGCTACACCTTC
TRBJ2-2 - TRBD2 TRBV6-5 CASSLAGGGELFF TGTGCCAGCAGTTTAGCGGGGGGAGGGGAGCTGTTTTTT
TRBJ2-4 - - TRBV4-3 CASSQGIVEALEIPIQYF TGCGCCAGCAGCCAAGGTATAGTAGAGGCCTTAGAGATCCCAATTCAGTACTTC
TRBJ2-7 few - TRBV19 CASSSQGSYEQYF TGTGCCAGTAGTAGCCAGGGCTCCTACGAGCAGTACTTC
TRBJ2-2 once TRBD2 TRBV7-3 CASASASGAQELFF TGTGCCAGCGCATCGGCTAGCGGGGCCCAGGAGCTGTTTTTT
TRBJ2-7 - - TRBV7-9 CASSFVSYEQYF TGTGCCAGCAGCTTCGTTTCCTACGAGCAGTACTTC
TRBJ2-3 - - TRBV4-3 CASSQIRGTDTQYF TGCGCCAGCAGCCAAATCCGAGGTACAGATACGCAGTATTTT
TRBJ2-7 - TRBD1 TRBV5-5 CASSSIWADRVRTYEQYF TGTGCCAGCAGCTCGATATGGGCCGACAGGGTGAGAACCTACGAGCAGTACTTC
TRBJ2-5 - TRBD2 TRBV4-3 CASRGLAGKAETQYF TGCGCCAGCAGGGGACTAGCGGGAAAGGCGGAGACCCAGTACTTC
TRBJ1-5 - - TRBV6-5 CASSSAGNSNQPQHF TGTGCCAGCAGTTCGGCGGGCAATAGCAATCAGCCCCAGCATTTT
TRBJ1-5 - - TRBV11-3 CASSLGGGPQHF TGTGCCAGCAGCTTGGGCGGAGGGCCCCAGCATTTT
TRBJ1-4 - - TRBV6-5 CASSYDREKLFF TGTGCCAGCAGTTACGACCGAGAAAAACTGTTTTTT
TRBJ2-7 - - TRBV5-4 CASSLGGRGTSYEQYF TGTGCCAGCAGCTTGGGGGGGCGAGGGACCTCCTACGAGCAGTACTTC
TRBJ2-7 - TRBD1 TRBV25-1 CASSEPGQGIYEQYF TGTGCCAGCAGTGAACCCGGACAGGGCATCTACGAGCAGTACTTC
TRBJ2-7 - - TRBV18 CASSPLTGGAGLPYEQYF TGTGCCAGCTCACCACTCACTGGGGGGGCTGGCCTTCCTTACGAGCAGTACTTC
TRBJ2-2 - - TRBV11-3 CASSLGTGELFF TGTGCCAGCAGCTTAGGCACCGGGGAGCTGTTTTTT
TRBJ1-2 - TRBD1 TRBV7-9 CASSTTGAPYTF TGTGCCAGCAGCACGACAGGGGCCCCCTACACCTTC
TRBJ2-1 - TRBD1 TRBV5-1 CASSTEDRGAYNEQFF TGCGCCAGCAGCACGGAGGACAGGGGTGCTTACAATGAGCAGTTCTTC
TRBJ1-2 - - TRBV5-6 CASSLDRKGYGYTF TGTGCCAGCAGCTTGGACAGAAAGGGCTATGGCTACACCTTC
TRBJ2-7 - - TRBV19 CANLRQNEQYF TGTGCCAATCTACGGCAGAACGAGCAGTACTTC
TRBJ1-1 - TRBD1 TRBV7-6 CASSLGYPDRGETEAFF TGTGCCAGCAGCTTAGGATACCCGGACAGGGGGGAGACTGAAGCCTTCTTT
TRBJ2-5 - TRBD2 TRBV10-2 CASSERGGRETQYF TGCGCCAGCAGTGAGAGGGGAGGGCGGGAGACCCAGTACTTC
TRBJ2-2 - - TRBV6-6 CASSVLYSTGELFF TGTGCCAGCAGTGTTCTATATAGCACCGGGGAGCTGTTTTTT
TRBJ2-3 - TRBD2 TRBV27 CASKGGPGVDTQYF TGTGCCAGCAAGGGAGGGCCCGGGGTGGATACGCAGTATTTT
TRBJ2-3 - TRBD2 TRBV7-3 CASSTGGSPDTQYF TGTGCCAGCAGCACCGGGGGGTCCCCCGATACGCAGTATTTT
TRBJ2-5 - TRBD2 TRBV2 CASSTGTSGRRQETQYF TGTGCCAGCAGTACCGGGACTAGCGGGAGGAGGCAAGAGACCCAGTACTTC
TRBJ1-6 - - TRBV11-2 CASSLQGWDSPLHF TGTGCCAGCAGCTTACAGGGTTGGGATTCACCCCTCCACTTT
TRBJ1-5 - - TRBV19 CASSIATIANQPQHF TGTGCCAGTAGTATAGCTACGATAGCCAATCAGCCCCAGCATTTT
TRBJ2-2 - - TRBV18 CASSPIGAANTGELFF TGTGCCAGCTCACCAATAGGGGCCGCGAACACCGGGGAGCTGTTTTTT
TRBJ1-1 once - TRBV5-1 CASRVGQPSDEAFF TGCGCCAGCCGAGTTGGCCAGCCGAGCGATGAAGCTTTCTTT
TRBJ1-1 - - TRBV18 CASSPWGGLDTEAFF TGTGCCAGCTCACCTTGGGGAGGGTTGGACACTGAAGCTTTCTTT
TRBJ1-2 - TRBD1 TRBV9 CASSVFDRGNYGYTF TGTGCCAGCAGCGTTTTCGACAGGGGGAACTATGGCTACACCTTC
TRBJ1-2 - TRBD1 TRBV9 CASSVARTGGGGYTF TGTGCCAGCAGCGTAGCGCGGACAGGGGGCGGTGGCTACACCTTC
TRBJ1-6 few TRBD1 TRBV6-5 CASSNDRALHF TGTGCCAGCAGCAACGACAGGGCCCTCCACTTT
TRBJ2-3 once TRBD2 TRBV11-3 CASSPRGASTDTQYF TGTGCCAGCAGCCCGCGGGGGGCAAGCACAGATACGCAGTATTTT
TRBJ1-4 - TRBD1 TRBV7-9 CASSETGATNEKLFF TGTGCCAGCAGCGAGACAGGGGCAACTAATGAAAAACTGTTTTTT
TRBJ2-7 - TRBD1 TRBV11-1 CASSRDLGTGEYEQYF TGTGCCAGCAGCCGAGATCTCGGGACAGGGGAATACGAGCAGTACTTC
TRBJ1-1 once - TRBV6-1 CASSEPGTPLTEAFF TGTGCCAGCAGTGAACCCGGGACTCCTCTCACTGAAGCTTTCTTT
TRBJ2-1 - - TRBV11-3 CASSLGLSSYNEQFF TGTGCCAGCAGCTTAGGACTGAGCTCCTACAATGAGCAGTTCTTC
TRBJ1-2 - - TRBV18 CASSPIDRPNYGYTF TGTGCCAGCTCACCAATTGACAGACCCAACTATGGCTACACCTTC
TRBJ2-1 - TRBD1 TRBV11-3 CASKRTGVDEQFF TGTGCCAGCAAAAGGACAGGGGTGGATGAGCAGTTCTTC
TRBJ1-5 once - TRBV30 CAWSGWGNQPQHF TGTGCCTGGAGCGGGTGGGGCAATCAGCCCCAGCATTTT
TRBJ2-3 - - TRBV4-3 CASRDMGIDTQYF TGCGCCAGCAGGGACATGGGGATTGATACGCAGTATTTT
TRBJ2-3 once TRBD2 TRBV7-6 CASSLEVPAGAYTDTQYF TGTGCCAGCAGCTTAGAGGTTCCAGCGGGGGCTTACACAGATACGCAGTATTTT